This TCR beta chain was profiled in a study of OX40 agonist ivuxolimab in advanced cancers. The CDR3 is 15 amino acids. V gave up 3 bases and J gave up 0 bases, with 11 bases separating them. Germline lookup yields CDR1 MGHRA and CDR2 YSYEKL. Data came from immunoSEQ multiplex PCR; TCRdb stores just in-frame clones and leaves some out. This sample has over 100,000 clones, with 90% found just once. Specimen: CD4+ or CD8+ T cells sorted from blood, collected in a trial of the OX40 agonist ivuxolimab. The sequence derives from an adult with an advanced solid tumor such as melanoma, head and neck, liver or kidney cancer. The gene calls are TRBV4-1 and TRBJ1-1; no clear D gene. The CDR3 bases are TGCGCCAGCAGCCATGGCATGGCTATGAACACTGAAGCTTTCTTT. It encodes CASSHGMAMNTEAFF.